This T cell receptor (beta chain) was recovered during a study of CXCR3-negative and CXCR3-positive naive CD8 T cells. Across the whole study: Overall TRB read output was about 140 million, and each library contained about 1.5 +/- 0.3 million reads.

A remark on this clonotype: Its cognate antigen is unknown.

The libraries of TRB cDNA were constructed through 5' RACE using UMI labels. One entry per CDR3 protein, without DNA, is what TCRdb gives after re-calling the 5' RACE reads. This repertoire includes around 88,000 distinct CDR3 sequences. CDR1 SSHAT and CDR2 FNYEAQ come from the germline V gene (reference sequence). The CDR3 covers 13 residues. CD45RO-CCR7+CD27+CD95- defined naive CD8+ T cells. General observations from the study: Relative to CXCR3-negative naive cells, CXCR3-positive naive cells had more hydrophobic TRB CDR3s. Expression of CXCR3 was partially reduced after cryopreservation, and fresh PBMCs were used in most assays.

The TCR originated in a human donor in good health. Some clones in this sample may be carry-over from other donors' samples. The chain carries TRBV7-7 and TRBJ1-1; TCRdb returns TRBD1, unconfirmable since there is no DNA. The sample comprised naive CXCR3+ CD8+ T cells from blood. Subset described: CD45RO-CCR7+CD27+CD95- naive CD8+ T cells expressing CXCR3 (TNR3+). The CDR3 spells CASSPGADAEAFF.